The 5 T cell receptor beta chains in this list originate from one sample, sequenced in a study of T cells in Graves' hyperthyroidism and ophthalmopathy. Authors of the study amplified TCR beta CDR3 regions from RNA transcripts. During a first-round RT-PCR of the TCR CDR3, the HTBI primer set was used. TCRdb itself ran the multiplex PCR reads through MiXCR, one entry per CDR3 protein. The sample consists of about 560,000 distinct CDR3 sequences, 15% to 20% of them appearing once. Source material: blood. All receptors come from a woman aged 18-29 years with Graves' hyperthyroidism.

This clonotype has ten or more counts. The chain recombines TRBV20-1 with TRBJ2-1; D is perhaps TRBD1 or TRBD2 (5 bases each). Trimming left V 7 bases short and J 4 bases short, with 8 bases between. This CDR3 is 11 amino acids long. Germline V gene lookup returns CDR1 DFQATT and CDR2 SNEGSKA (reference sequence). The CDR3 DNA reads as TGCAGTGGGGGACGATACAATGAGCAGTTCTTC. This encodes CSGGRYNEQFF.

The chain has TRBV7-9 and TRBJ2-1, with 11 bases lining up with TRBD2. J lost 0 bases, V lost 2 bases, and 6 bases had no gene match. The CDR3 length is 18 residues. Germline CDR1 and CDR2: SEHNR and FQNEAQ (reference sequence). The chain's CDR3 is CASSLTTSGMSSYNEQFF. The DNA for the CDR3 is TGTGCCAGCAGCTTAACGACTAGCGGGATGAGCTCCTACAATGAGCAGTTCTTC.

Here the CDR3 DNA reads TGTGCCAGCAGCTTCAGGGATGGGGATACGCAGTATTTT. Residues: CASSFRDGDTQYF. This chain joins TRBV7-2 and TRBJ2-3, with D possibly TRBD1 on 5 matching bases. The CDR3 has 13 residues. The germline V and J ends were trimmed by 3 bases and 6 bases, with 10 bases remaining between them. Germline CDR1 SGHTA, CDR2 FQGNSA.

This clonotype has only a few counts. This chain joins TRBV20-1 and TRBJ1-4; D is ambiguous. Germline values: CDR1 DFQATT, CDR2 SNEGSKA (reference sequence). This CDR3 contains 16 residues. The V end lost 0 bases, the J end lost 0 bases, and 11 bases lay between the germline ends. CDR3: CSARDQRTPTNEKLFF. For the CDR3, the DNA is TGCAGTGCTAGAGACCAGAGAACCCCAACTAATGAAAAACTGTTTTTT.

This clonotype was detected only a few times. The rearrangement uses TRBV6-1 and TRBJ2-1; TRBD1 might be the D (6 bases). In germline, CDR1 is MNHNS, CDR2 SASEGT. This CDR3 region has 13 residues. Between the trimmed V and J ends, which lost 11 bases and 3 bases, there was a span of 14 bases. The CDR3 DNA sequence: TGTGCCGGACGACAGGACCTCTACAATGAGCAGTTCTTC. Its protein is CAGRQDLYNEQFF.